What follows are 10 T cell receptor beta chains derived from one specimen sequenced in a study of T cells in Graves' hyperthyroidism and ophthalmopathy. Amplification yielded TCR beta CDR3 regions, with RNA transcripts as the source. HTBI primers were employed in a first-round RT-PCR of the TCR CDR3. MiXCR was run by TCRdb on the multiplex PCR reads, yielding one entry per CDR3 protein. The sample has around 500,000 distinct CDR3 sequences; about 20% are singletons. The sequencing sample was made of blood. The receptors were gathered from a woman aged 70-85 years with Graves' ophthalmopathy.

The sample holds a few counts of this clonotype. The chain joins TRBV7-9 to TRBJ2-3; TRBD2 matches 11 bases. Unmatched junction bases numbered 8, after V lost 5 bases and J lost 7 bases. In germline, CDR1 is SEHNR, CDR2 FQNEAQ (reference sequence). The CDR3 totals 15 residues. In DNA form, the CDR3 reads TGTGCCAGCAGCCTAGTAGCGGGAGGGCCAAATACGCAGTATTTT. Residues: CASSLVAGGPNTQYF.

There are many counts of this clonotype. This chain joins TRBV11-2 and TRBJ1-5; 8 positions match TRBD1. Germline loops: CDR1 SGHAT, CDR2 FQNNGV. J lost 4 bases, V lost 2 bases, and 7 bases had no gene match. This CDR3 is built from 16 residues. DNA of the CDR3: TGTGCCAGCAGCTTAATCCGGGACAGGCGGAATCAGCCCCAGCATTTT. It translates to CASSLIRDRRNQPQHF.

Regarding this clonotype: This may arise from a read error, as a much more abundant clone is one base away. V usage is TRBV18 and J usage is TRBJ1-1; D gene unclear. This CDR3 region has 15 residues. Germline V lookup: CDR1 KGHSH, CDR2 LQKENI. This CDR3 reads CASPPAPQPRTEAFF. The DNA for the CDR3 is TGTGCCAGCCCACCAGCACCTCAGCCTCGGACTGAAGCTTTCTTT.

V is TRBV11-2 and J is TRBJ1-5, with TRBD1 as a possible D gene (5 bases). This CDR3 has 14 amino acids. Per germline, CDR1 SGHAT and CDR2 FQNNGV. V gave up 5 bases and J gave up 0 bases, with 8 bases separating them. The CDR3 DNA is TGTGCCAGCAGCGCTGACAGTAGCAATCAGCCCCAGCATTTT. As protein: CASSADSSNQPQHF.

The gene calls are TRBV5-6 and TRBJ2-3, with 11 bases aligning to TRBD2. CDR3 length equals 16 residues. CDR1 SGHDT and CDR2 YYEEEE come from the germline V gene. Trimming took 4 bases from V and 4 from J; bases not matched to a gene: 8. The CDR3 reads CASSTRTSGYADTQYF. The DNA for the CDR3 is TGTGCCAGCAGCACCCGGACTAGCGGGTACGCAGATACGCAGTATTTT.

This clonotype showed up just a few times. CDR3: CATPRAGTYEQYF. CDR3 nucleotides: TGTGCCACCCCCCGGGCAGGGACCTACGAGCAGTACTTC. The V gene is TRBV27, the J gene TRBJ2-7, with D perhaps TRBD1 (5 bases). Trimming left V 10 bases short and J 2 bases short, with 15 bases between. Per germline, CDR1 MNHEY and CDR2 SMNVEV (reference sequence). This CDR3 has 13 residues.

This clonotype came up a few times. The chain is built from TRBV20-1 and TRBJ1-5, with 7 bases matching TRBD1. The germline V gene has CDR1 DFQATT and CDR2 SNEGSKA (reference sequence). Germline trimming cut 6 bases from V and 5 bases from J; bases unmatched to any gene: 7. The CDR3 contains 13 residues. Written as DNA, the CDR3 is TGCAGTGCATTGACAGGGAACGATCAGCCCCAGCATTTT. Translating it yields CSALTGNDQPQHF.

This clonotype occurred many times. The chain uses TRBV7-2 and TRBJ1-1; no clear D. The CDR3 is 15 residues long. Germline CDR1 is SGHTA and CDR2 is FQGNSA. Trimming removed 1 base at V and 1 base at J, with 10 bases between. CDR3 sequence reads: CASSLVLVANTEAFF. The CDR3 bases are TGTGCCAGCAGCTTAGTCCTAGTAGCGAACACTGAAGCTTTCTTT.

CDR3 in amino acids: CASSTLPGMRNSPLHF. The CDR3 DNA is TGTGCCAGTAGTACTCTCCCAGGGATGAGGAATTCACCCCTCCACTTT. The chain joins TRBV19 to TRBJ1-6; possibly TRBD1 for D (5 bases). V lost 4 bases, J lost 7 bases, and 17 bases lay in between. Looked up from germline, CDR1 is LNHDA and CDR2 is SQIVND (reference sequence). CDR3 length: 16 amino acids.

In this sample, this clonotype turned up a few times. The rearrangement uses TRBV6-5 and TRBJ1-1; weak D call: TRBD1 (6 bases). CDR3 size: 12 residues. V dropped 2 bases and J dropped 7 bases, with 8 bases sitting between them. CDR1 is MNHEY, CDR2 SVGAGI, per germline. The CDR3 nucleotides are TGTGCCAGCAGTTACCCACAGGGTGAAGCTTTCTTT. It yields the protein CASSYPQGEAFF.